The source of this TCR beta chain is a study of cytomegalovirus exposure and HLA in healthy donors. Study conclusions and caveats: No immune exposure information besides CMV serostatus was available.

Germline V gene sequence: CDR1 MNHNY, CDR2 SVGAGI (reference sequence). The CDR3 spans 13 residues. V was clipped by 7 bases and J by 2 bases, with 12 bases between them. On this clone itself: The antigen is not known. Other DNA sequences in the sample encode the same CDR3.

13 Jbeta primers and 60 Vbeta primers were used for the PCR. TCRdb keeps only in-frame clones here, not all; method: immunoSEQ multiplex PCR. The table includes around 150,000 clones, approximately 75% detected once. Sample: PBMCs. The TCR originated in a man between 45 and 60 years old in good health and CMV-seropositive. The chain has TRBV6-6 and TRBJ2-7, with D perhaps TRBD1 (5 bases). In DNA form, the CDR3 reads TGTGCCAGCATGGGGCTTAGGGCCTACGAGCAGTACTTC. Its protein is CASMGLRAYEQYF.